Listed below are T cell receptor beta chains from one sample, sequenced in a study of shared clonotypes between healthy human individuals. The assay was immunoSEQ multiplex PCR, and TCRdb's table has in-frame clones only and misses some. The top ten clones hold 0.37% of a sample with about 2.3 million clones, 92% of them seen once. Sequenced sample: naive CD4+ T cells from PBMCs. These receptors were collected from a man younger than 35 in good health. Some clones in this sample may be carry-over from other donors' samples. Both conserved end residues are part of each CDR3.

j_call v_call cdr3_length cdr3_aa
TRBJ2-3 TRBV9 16 CASSVVGQGPRDTQYF
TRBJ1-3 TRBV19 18 CASSIIRPGTDSGNTIYF
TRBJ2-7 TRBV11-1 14 CASSQSPGSYEQYF
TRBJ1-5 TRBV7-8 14 CASSEDRSNQPQHF
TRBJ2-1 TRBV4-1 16 CASSPLAGTTYNEQFF
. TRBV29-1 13 CSVDGDNSYEQYF
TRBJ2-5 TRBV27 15 CASSLVLARGETQYF
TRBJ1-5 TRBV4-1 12 CASSFMGGPQHF
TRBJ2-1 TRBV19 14 CASSKDFSYNEQFF
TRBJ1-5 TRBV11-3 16 CASSSKKADSNQPQHF
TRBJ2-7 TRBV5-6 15 CASSLKTTASYEQYF
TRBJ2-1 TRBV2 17 CASRVTSGRAAYNEQFF
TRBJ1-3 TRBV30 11 CAWSGGNTIYF
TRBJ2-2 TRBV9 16 CASSLTLGANTGELFF
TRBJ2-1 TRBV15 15 CATSREGRGVYEQFF
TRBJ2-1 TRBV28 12 CASSLRGTEQFF
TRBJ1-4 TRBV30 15 CAWSLGAGTNEKLFF
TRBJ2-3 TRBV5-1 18 CASSLEGLAGVSTDTQYF
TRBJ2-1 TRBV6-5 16 CASSYGQANSYNEQFF
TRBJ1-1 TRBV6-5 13 CASSYSVRAKAFF
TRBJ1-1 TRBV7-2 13 CASSFNLNTEAFF
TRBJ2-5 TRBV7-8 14 CASSTKRGEETQYF
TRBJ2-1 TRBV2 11 CASVLAGLGFF
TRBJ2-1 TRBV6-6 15 CASSPRDSAGNEQFF
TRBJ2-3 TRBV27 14 CASRRLAGVDTQYF
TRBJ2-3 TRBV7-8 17 CASSKRGGSGSPDTQYF
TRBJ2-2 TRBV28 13 CASLHLNTGELFF